This T cell receptor beta chain was captured in a study of cytomegalovirus exposure and HLA in healthy donors. In the study overall: In an earlier analysis, some 110 million unique TCR beta sequences were found from 150 million to 200 million T cells.

Turning to this clone: The antigen remains undetermined. Other DNA sequences in the same sample also yield this CDR3.

Study-level findings and limits: For most TCR sequences rarity was the rule, although some public TCRs occurred in many donors. Per a later analysis, about 17,000 TCR beta sequences showed association with HLA alleles at 0.05 false discovery rate. An analysis was carried out later, and it reportedly showed fewer N-insertions in an Asian-associated ancestry cluster than the approximately 710-donor mean.

PCR amplification relied on 60 Vbeta primers (plus 13 Jbeta primers). Measured with immunoSEQ multiplex PCR; TCRdb has only the in-frame clones, and not every one. The repertoire holds under 250,000 clones, with roughly 87% as singletons. Germline V lookup: CDR1 SGDLS, CDR2 YYNGEE. The CDR3 covers 13 residues. J lost 5 bases, V lost 2 bases, and 1 base had no gene match. The receptor comes from a man aged 35 to 55 in good health and CMV-seropositive. The chain links TRBV9 to TRBJ1-1, with 9 bases matching TRBD1. Specimen: PBMCs. The CDR3 DNA is TGTGCCAGCAGCGTGACAGGGGGGACTGAAGCTTTCTTT. It encodes CASSVTGGTEAFF.